These 18 T cell receptor beta chains share one sample of origin, sequenced in a study of blood T cells in healthy people across ages. A second about 6 to 11 cycle PCR used barcoded and J-beta primers. MiXCR, run by TCRdb on the 5' RACE reads, gives a single entry per CDR3 protein. The sample consists of 1.4 million to 1.5 million distinct CDR3 sequences, around 39% of them appearing once. Source material: blood. The source of these receptors is a woman aged 18-35 years in good health.

This chain joins TRBV5-1 and TRBJ2-4; TRBD2 is a possible D gene (5 bases). V was clipped by 2 bases and J by 5 bases, with 11 bases between them. CDR3 length equals 14 residues. The germline gives CDR1 SGHRS, CDR2 YFSETQ. The CDR3 nucleotides are TGCGCCAGCAGCTTAGGGAGCCAACAAAACATTCAGTACTTC. It specifies CASSLGSQQNIQYF.

This clonotype was found once. A junction end diverges from the germline sequence, so it may reflect a read error. The rearrangement uses TRBV7-8 and TRBJ2-7, with D perhaps matching TRBD2 (6 bases). Judging by the DNA end, TRBJ2-5 fits better; the J call may be wrong. Germline CDR1 SGHVS, CDR2 FQNEAQ. The CDR3 runs to 18 residues. Here the CDR3 DNA reads TGTACCAGCAGCTTTCGCCTAACCCTAGCGCATTCTCGGGAGACCCAGTACTTC. Translating it yields CTSSFRLTLAHSRETQYF.

This clonotype was counted between two and nine times. This sequence joins TRBV5-1 and TRBJ2-6; unclear D gene. CDR1 and CDR2 (germline): SGHRS, YFSETQ. The CDR3 length is 18 residues. Trimming took 0 bases from V and 0 from J, leaving 13 bases between them. The CDR3 sequence is CASSLGRAVISGANVLTF. The CDR3 nucleotides are TGCGCCAGCAGCTTGGGGCGCGCAGTCATCTCTGGGGCCAACGTCCTGACTTTC.

This clonotype occurred a few times. The chain joins TRBV7-2 to TRBJ1-4; D remains unclear. V was cut by 2 bases and J by 7 bases, with 11 bases left in between. Germline values: CDR1 SGHTA, CDR2 FQGNSA. The CDR3 totals 14 residues. CDR3 loop: CASSLSGSGEKLFF. CDR3 nucleotide sequence: TGTGCCAGCAGCTTATCCGGTTCGGGTGAAAAACTGTTTTTT.

The rearrangement uses TRBV5-1 and TRBJ2-7, with a tentative D call TRBD1 (5 bases). V was shortened by 3 bases and J by 6 bases, with 16 bases between the two germline ends. CDR3 length equals 14 residues. Germline-derived CDR1 and CDR2 are SGHRS and YFSETQ. CDR3 amino acids: CASSSLSGRAEQYF. The CDR3, as DNA: TGCGCCAGCAGCTCCCTAAGTGGCAGGGCCGAGCAGTACTTC. The full variable domain, in which reference TRBV5-1 and TRBJ2-7 provide the parts outside the CDR3, is KAGVTQTPRYLIKTRGQQVTLSCSPISGHRSVSWYQQTPGQGLQFLFEYFSETQRNKGNFPGRFSGRQFSNSRSEMNVSTLELGDSALYLCASSSLSGRAEQYFGPGTRLTVT.

The V call is TRBV2, the J call TRBJ2-3; 11 positions agree with TRBD2. This CDR3 is 15 amino acids long. V gave up 4 bases and J gave up 6 bases; unmatched junction bases: 6. Germline CDR1 and CDR2: SNHLY and FYNNEI. CDR3 residues: CASSVLAGGRDTQYF. CDR3 DNA: TGTGCCAGCAGTGTCCTAGCGGGGGGCCGGGATACGCAGTATTTT. Based on the CDR3 plus reference TRBV2 and TRBJ2-3, the full variable domain is EPEVTQTPSHQVTQMGQEVILRCVPISNHLYFYWYRQILGQKVEFLVSFYNNEISEKSEIFDDQFSVERPDGSNFTLKIRSTKLEDSAMYFCASSVLAGGRDTQYFGPGTRLTVL.

This clonotype was seen a handful of times. This chain connects TRBV12-3 or TRBV12-4 to TRBJ1-2; TRBD1 matches 10 bases. J gave up 9 bases and V 5 bases, and 6 bases lay outside the gene matches. This CDR3 has 13 residues. Here the CDR3 reads CASSRDRGDRYTF. In nucleotides, the CDR3 is TGTGCCAGCAGTAGGGACAGGGGTGATCGCTACACCTTC.

Points on this clonotype: Compared with germline, one end of the junction differs, possibly owing to a read error. The chain uses TRBV7-9 and TRBJ1-6; possibly TRBD1 for D (6 bases). The CDR3 has 15 residues. Germline values: CDR1 SEHNR, CDR2 FQNEAQ (reference sequence). For the CDR3, the DNA is TGTGTCAGCAGCTCGGGGGCAGGACTGAATTCGCCCCTCCACTTT. Translated, it gives CVSSSGAGLNSPLHF.

The chain combines TRBV6-2 or TRBV6-3 with TRBJ2-6; no definite D call. Deletions cut 8 bases from V and 0 bases from J, with 17 bases between. Germline assignment: CDR1 MNHEY and CDR2 SVGEGT. The CDR3 covers 17 residues. The CDR3 spells CASQMALSSSGANVLTF. The CDR3 bases are TGTGCCAGCCAGATGGCCCTTTCCTCCTCTGGGGCCAACGTCCTGACTTTC.

V and J are TRBV24-1 and TRBJ2-6; TRBD1 agrees at 8 bases. The germline V gene encodes CDR1 KGHDR and CDR2 SFDVKD. V lost 0 bases, J lost 3 bases, and 15 bases stayed unmatched. CDR3 length: 21 amino acids. The CDR3 coding sequence is TGTGCCACCAGTGATTTGCTTGTACCGTCAGGGGGCCCCCATGGGGCCAACGTCCTGACTTTC. Amino acid sequence: CATSDLLVPSGGPHGANVLTF.

There are a few counts of this clonotype. The chain uses TRBV30 and TRBJ1-2; no clear D gene. The CDR3 has 14 amino acids. The V end lost 0 bases, the J end lost 2 bases, and 10 bases lay between the germline ends. In germline, CDR1 is GTSNPN, CDR2 SVGIG (reference sequence). The CDR3: CAWSVGMLNYGYTF. The CDR3 nucleotides read TGTGCCTGGAGTGTGGGTATGCTGAACTATGGCTACACCTTC.

The chain has TRBV24-1 and TRBJ2-1, with 12 nucleotides matching TRBD2. In germline, CDR1 is KGHDR, CDR2 SFDVKD. The trim removed 2 bases at V and 8 bases at J, leaving 6 bases unmatched. The CDR3 is made up of 16 amino acids. In nucleotides, the CDR3 is TGTGCCACCAGTGATTCACGACTAGCGGGGGTGGATGAGCAGTTCTTC. Protein product: CATSDSRLAGVDEQFF.

This clonotype was seen more than once but under ten times. The chain recombines TRBV20-1 with TRBJ1-4, with D unresolved. Per germline, CDR1 DFQATT and CDR2 SNEGSKA (reference sequence). Trimming stripped 3 bases from V and 5 bases from J, with 16 bases between. The CDR3 runs 15 residues. The CDR3 reads CSASGGSSKNEKLFF. The CDR3 DNA reads as TGCAGTGCTAGTGGCGGGTCCTCAAAGAATGAAAAACTGTTTTTT.

CDR3 nucleotides: TGCGCCAGCAGCCTCGGACAGGGGGATAACTATGGCTACACCTTC. It is translated as CASSLGQGDNYGYTF. V usage is TRBV4-1 and J usage is TRBJ1-2; TRBD1 matches 10 bases. The V and J ends lost 4 bases and 1 base, in that order; junction bases with no gene match: 3. The germline V gene encodes CDR1 MGHRA and CDR2 YSYEKL. There are 15 residues in the CDR3.

The chain links TRBV20-1 to TRBJ2-1; D gene unclear. V dropped 0 bases and J dropped 6 bases, with 12 bases sitting between them. Germline CDR1 DFQATT, CDR2 SNEGSKA (reference sequence). This CDR3 has 14 amino acids. The CDR3 DNA reads as TGCAGTGCTAGAGATCGCGACTCTGGCAATGAGCAGTTCTTC. It yields the protein CSARDRDSGNEQFF.

As concerns this clonotype: One junction end disagrees with the germline gene, perhaps due to a read error. This rearrangement joins TRBV7-9 to TRBJ2-7; maybe TRBD1 (6 bases). This CDR3 region has 15 residues. The germline V gene encodes CDR1 SEHNR and CDR2 FQNEAQ (reference sequence). CDR3 residues: CSSSSTTGAAYEQYF. CDR3 nucleotide sequence: TGTTCCAGCAGCTCGACGACAGGCGCGGCCTACGAGCAGTACTTC. The full variable domain, completed using reference TRBV7-9 and TRBJ2-7, is DTGVSQNPRHKITKRGQNVTFRCDPISEHNRLYWYRQTLGQGPEFLTYFQNEAQLEKSRLLSDRFSAERPKGSFSTLEIQRTEQGDSAMYLCSSSSTTGAAYEQYFGPGTRLTVT.

V gene TRBV7-2 combines with J gene TRBJ2-1, with D unresolved. The J call may be mistaken, given a closer DNA end match to TRBJ2-7. This CDR3 has 13 residues. Germline-derived CDR1 and CDR2 are SGHTA and FQGNSA. This CDR3 is CASSLNSYNEQYF. Here the CDR3 DNA reads TGTGCCAGCAGCTTAAACTCCTACAATGAGCAGTACTTC.

J is TRBJ1-1 and V is TRBV6-5; D gene uncertain. Per the germline V gene, CDR1 is MNHEY and CDR2 is SVGAGI. V was pared by 7 bases and J by 4 bases, with 13 bases between. The CDR3 length is 13 residues. CDR3 sequence: CASTSDSGTEAFF. CDR3 sequence (DNA): TGTGCCAGCACCTCGGACTCGGGCACTGAAGCTTTCTTT.